This T cell receptor (beta chain) was profiled in a study of T cells in Graves' hyperthyroidism and ophthalmopathy. Study-wide points: Within blood appeared most thyroid clonotypes that had expanded above 0.001. Ophthalmopathy could be told apart from stable hyperthyroidism with a 13 V-J model.

Using more than 7.5 ml of fresh peripheral blood, PBMCs were prepared. The germline gives CDR1 MGHRA, CDR2 YSYEKL. This CDR3 has 18 residues. V lost 4 bases and J lost 4, with 22 bases in between. Of note for this clonotype: Its antigen remains unknown.

Amplified regions were TCR beta CDR3 sequences from RNA transcripts. First-round RT-PCR of the TCR CDR3 relied on the HTBI primer set. TCRdb analysed the multiplex PCR reads with MiXCR anew, one entry per CDR3 protein. The data hold about 560,000 distinct CDR3 sequences, with approximately 16% observed a single time. The rearrangement uses TRBV4-1 and TRBJ2-2; D is perhaps TRBD2 (6 bases). The sequenced material came from blood. The source of this sequence is a woman aged 18 to 35 with Graves' hyperthyroidism. Here the CDR3 DNA reads TGCGCCAGCAGCCCAATCATAGCGGTGACCCGCCGCACCGGGGAGCTGTTTTTT. Protein product: CASSPIIAVTRRTGELFF.